A single sample is the source of the 16 T cell receptor beta chains below, sequenced in a study of OX40 agonist ivuxolimab in advanced cancers. Library preparation used the immunoSEQ multiplex PCR assay. The immuneACCESS repertoire file appears here via TCRdb, limited to in-frame rearrangements. These files lack a portion of the clones; in checked studies, under half of the deficit traces to unresolved V genes, and the cause of the others is not known. Present in this sample are tens of thousands of clones, 85% to 90% of which were seen just once. In total, the top ten clones hold roughly 4.4% of the sample. Sample: CD4+ or CD8+ T cells sorted from blood, taken in a trial of the OX40 agonist ivuxolimab. Receptor source: an adult with an advanced solid tumor such as melanoma, head and neck, liver or kidney cancer.

This chain uses TRBV7-2 with TRBJ2-2, with D perhaps being TRBD1 or TRBD2 (5 bases each). The CDR3 loop spans 14 amino acids. V was clipped by 5 bases and J by 4 bases, with 11 bases between them. Per germline, CDR1 SGHTA and CDR2 FQGNSA. CDR3 sequence (DNA): TGTGCCAGCAGCGCCGGGGCGCGCACCGGGGAGCTGTTTTTT. It translates to CASSAGARTGELFF.

This rearrangement joins TRBV18 to TRBJ2-7, with 9 bases aligning to TRBD1. CDR3 length equals 15 residues. Germline CDR1 reads KGHSH; CDR2 reads LQKENI. The V segment lost 2 bases and the J segment 2 bases; nucleotides outside the gene matches: 4. CDR3 bases: TGTGCCAGCTCACCAGCGGGGACAGGGACCTACGAGCAGTACTTC. Its protein is CASSPAGTGTYEQYF. The complete variable domain, with remaining parts taken from reference TRBV18 and TRBJ2-7, reads NAGVMQNPRHLVRRRGQEARLRCSPMKGHSHVYWYRQLPEEGLKFMVYLQKENIIDESGMPKERFSAEFPKEGPSILRIQQVVRGDSAAYFCASSPAGTGTYEQYFGPGTRLTVT.

The chain is built from TRBV10-3 and TRBJ2-1, with D unresolved. The CDR3 length is 15 residues. V was trimmed by 4 bases and J by 2 bases, leaving 12 bases between them. Germline CDR1 ENHRY, CDR2 SYGVKD. The CDR3 region is CAISASRDPYNEQFF. The CDR3 DNA is TGTGCCATCAGTGCATCAAGGGATCCCTACAATGAGCAGTTCTTC.

The chain joins TRBV28 to TRBJ1-4; D ambiguous. The germline V gene has CDR1 MDHEN and CDR2 SYDVKM. The CDR3 is 14 residues long. Trimming stripped 7 bases from V and 6 bases from J, with 15 bases between. CDR3 sequence: CASTLDHPDEKLFF. The CDR3, as DNA: TGTGCCAGCACCCTTGACCACCCTGATGAAAAACTGTTTTTT. Filled out from reference TRBV28 and TRBJ1-4, the complete variable domain reads DVKVTQSSRYLVKRTGEKVFLECVQDMDHENMFWYRQDPGLGLRLIYFSYDVKMKEKGDIPEGYSVSREKKERFSLILESASTNQTSMYLCASTLDHPDEKLFFGSGTQLSVL.

The chain joins TRBV5-4 to TRBJ2-7; 7 bases line up with TRBD1. The length of the CDR3 is 11 residues. Germline V CDR1 and CDR2: SGHNT, YYREEE (reference sequence). After removal of 4 bases from V and 7 bases from J, the junction contained 2 bases not matched to a gene. CDR3 amino acids: CASSRQGEQYF. CDR3 nucleotides: TGTGCCAGCAGCCGACAGGGTGAGCAGTACTTC.

This clone was seen just once. The V and J genes are TRBV6-1 and TRBJ2-5, with 7 bases that match TRBD2. Germline assignment: CDR1 MNHNS and CDR2 SASEGT. The CDR3 contains 15 residues. Trimming cost V 5 bases and J 5 bases; bases outside gene matches: 11. Here the CDR3 DNA reads TGTGCCAGCAGTACTAGCGCTTCCGAACGGGAGACCCAGTACTTC. Translating it yields CASSTSASERETQYF.

V gene TRBV18 combines with J gene TRBJ2-2, with D unresolved. The CDR3 is made up of 16 amino acids. In germline, CDR1 is KGHSH, CDR2 LQKENI. V dropped 3 bases and J dropped 0 bases, with 11 bases sitting between them. DNA of the CDR3: TGTGCCAGCTCACCCCATCCGGCAACGAACACCGGGGAGCTGTTTTTT. It translates to CASSPHPATNTGELFF. Filled out from reference TRBV18 and TRBJ2-2, the complete variable domain reads NAGVMQNPRHLVRRRGQEARLRCSPMKGHSHVYWYRQLPEEGLKFMVYLQKENIIDESGMPKERFSAEFPKEGPSILRIQQVVRGDSAAYFCASSPHPATNTGELFFGEGSRLTVL.

This clone was counted between two and nine times. The chain is built from TRBV29-1 and TRBJ1-1, with D hard to call. Germline CDR1 reads SQVTM; CDR2 reads ANQGSEA. The CDR3 sequence is 11 residues long. Trimming took off 5 bases at V and 0 bases at J, with 4 bases between the two ends. This CDR3 is CSVSLNTEAFF. The CDR3 DNA is TGCAGCGTTTCGTTGAACACTGAAGCTTTCTTT. The entire variable domain, with the rest obtained from reference TRBV29-1 and TRBJ1-1, is as follows: SAVISQKPSRDICQRGTSLTIQCQVDSQVTMMFWYRQQPGQSLTLIATANQGSEATYESGFVIDKFPISRPNLTFSTLTVSNMSPEDSSIYLCSVSLNTEAFFGQGTRLTVV.

This clone was counted once. CDR3 amino acids: CASSPPGPYGYTF. DNA for the CDR3: TGTGCCAGCAGTCCCCCCGGGCCCTATGGCTACACCTTC. This chain uses TRBV28 with TRBJ1-2; D gene ambiguous. V was cut by 5 bases and J by 4 bases, with 11 bases left in between. This CDR3 region has 13 residues. Germline assignment: CDR1 MDHEN and CDR2 SYDVKM.

The chain combines TRBV5-1 with TRBJ2-3, with D uncertain. Germline V gene lookup returns CDR1 SGHRS and CDR2 YFSETQ. Trimming took 3 bases from V and 3 from J, leaving 8 bases between them. The CDR3 has 13 amino acids. DNA of the CDR3: TGCGCCAGCAGCTCCCTGGAAACAGATACGCAGTATTTT. Its translation is CASSSLETDTQYF.

This chain joins TRBV7-6 and TRBJ1-2; weak D call: TRBD1 (5 bases). Trimming removed 5 bases at V and 4 bases at J, with 11 bases between. The V gene's germline CDR1 is SGHVS and CDR2 FNYEAQ. The CDR3 extends over 13 amino acids. CDR3 loop: CASSQLGLYGYTF. In DNA, the CDR3 is TGTGCCAGCAGCCAATTGGGGCTCTATGGCTACACCTTC.

The V gene is TRBV28, the J gene TRBJ1-1; no reliable D call. From germline, CDR1 is MDHEN and CDR2 SYDVKM. V gave up 3 bases and J gave up 0 bases, with 8 bases separating them. This CDR3 has 14 amino acids. DNA of the CDR3: TGTGCCAGCAGTTTCGGAGTAATGAACACTGAAGCTTTCTTT. Translated: CASSFGVMNTEAFF.

The chain links TRBV5-4 to TRBJ2-6; D may match TRBD1 or TRBD2 (6 bases each). Per the germline V gene, CDR1 is SGHNT and CDR2 is YYREEE (reference sequence). Trimming shortened V by 4 bases and J by 2 bases, and 19 bases separated the two germline ends. The CDR3 is made up of 18 amino acids. Written as DNA, the CDR3 is TGTGCCAGCAGCCACGGGGGCCCGGGGAGCCCTGGGGCCAACGTCCTGACTTTC. It translates to CASSHGGPGSPGANVLTF.

Points on this clone: At one end the junction does not follow the germline gene, possibly because of a read error. This chain connects TRBV7-7 to TRBJ2-2, with 14 bases fitting TRBD2. CDR1 is SSHAT, CDR2 FNYEAQ, per germline (reference sequence). The CDR3 is made up of 18 amino acids. In DNA, the CDR3 is TGTGCTAGCAGCCCGGGACTAGCGGGAGCTGGCGGCACCGGGGAGCTGTTTTTT. Protein: CASSPGLAGAGGTGELFF.

This clone was counted once. This chain joins TRBV5-1 and TRBJ2-7; perhaps TRBD2 as D (5 bases). V was shortened by 0 bases and J by 0 bases, with 13 bases between the two germline ends. The CDR3 is 16 amino acids. Germline-derived CDR1 and CDR2 are SGHRS and YFSETQ. CDR3: CASSLAEGALSYEQYF. In DNA, the CDR3 is TGCGCCAGCAGCTTGGCCGAGGGTGCACTCTCCTACGAGCAGTACTTC.

The chain uses TRBV29-1 and TRBJ1-1, with a tentative D call TRBD1 (5 bases). The V gene lost 1 base and the J gene lost 10 bases, with 22 bases spanning the gap. Looked up from germline, CDR1 is SQVTM and CDR2 is ANQGSEA. The CDR3 contains 15 residues. The CDR3 is CSVEGRGVRNSGAFF. As DNA, the CDR3 is TGCAGCGTTGAAGGCCGGGGGGTTAGGAACTCGGGAGCTTTCTTT.